This TCR beta chain was sequenced for a study of blood T cell repertoires in COVID-19. About the research overall: Samples came from the United States, Italy and Spain, spanning acute and convalescent COVID-19.

Data came from immunoSEQ multiplex PCR; TCRdb stores just in-frame clones and leaves some out. The sample has 200,000 to 250,000 clones, 86% seen once; the top ten hold around 9.6%. The Seattle site enrolled patients during active infection and followed them longitudinally. Specimen: peripheral blood. This TCR derives from a woman aged 45-65 years with COVID-19, enrolled during active disease.

The CDR3 is CAIKPGGLDTIYF. Written as DNA, the CDR3 is TGTGCCATTAAACCCGGGGGTTTAGACACCATATATTTT. This chain joins TRBV10-3 and TRBJ1-3; D is possibly TRBD1 (5 bases). The V end was cut by 9 bases, the J end by 8 bases, with 17 bases between. CDR3 length: 13 residues. Per germline, CDR1 ENHRY and CDR2 SYGVKD.